Following are 20 T cell receptor beta chains from one sample sequenced in a study of blood T cell repertoires in COVID-19. TCRdb keeps only in-frame clones here, not all; method: immunoSEQ multiplex PCR. The table shows around 240,000 clones, with 80% to 90% occurring only once. Sequenced sample: PBMCs or T cells enriched from blood (not recorded which). Source of these receptors: a woman aged 45-59 years who had recovered from COVID-19.

The CDR3 DNA follows: TGCAGCGTTCGGGCGGGAGGACCCTACAATGAGCAGTTCTTC. Its protein is CSVRAGGPYNEQFF. This sequence joins TRBV29-1 and TRBJ2-1; 8 bases align to TRBD2. This CDR3 has 14 amino acids. The V segment lost 5 bases and the J segment 2 bases; nucleotides outside the gene matches: 5. The V gene's germline CDR1 is SQVTM and CDR2 ANQGSEA.

The rearrangement joins TRBV7-9 to TRBJ2-4; 11 nucleotides match TRBD1. This CDR3 contains 17 residues. Germline V lookup: CDR1 SEHNR, CDR2 FQNEAQ (reference sequence). The V gene end was trimmed by 4 bases and the J gene end by 0 bases; junction bases not matched to a gene: 5. This CDR3 reads CASSSDRGRVAKNIQYF. The CDR3 DNA reads as TGTGCCAGCAGCTCGGACAGGGGGCGGGTAGCCAAAAACATTCAGTACTTC.

On this clone: The same CDR3 can be traced to other DNA sequences in this sample. The chain uses TRBV4-1 and TRBJ1-4; D might be TRBD1 (6 bases). The CDR3 is 16 amino acids. V dropped 3 bases and J dropped 0 bases, with 11 bases sitting between them. Germline-derived CDR1 and CDR2 are MGHRA and YSYEKL. In nucleotides, the CDR3 is TGCGCCAGCAGCCAGACAGGTTCGGCAACTAATGAAAAACTGTTTTTT. It codes for CASSQTGSATNEKLFF.

The chain uses TRBV7-2 and TRBJ2-3; D may be TRBD1 (6 bases). Germline values: CDR1 SGHTA, CDR2 FQGNSA. V gave up 0 bases and J gave up 3 bases, with 10 bases separating them. This CDR3 is built from 15 residues. For the CDR3, the DNA is TGTGCCAGCAGCTTAGCGCAGGGGAGAACAGATACGCAGTATTTT. Protein product: CASSLAQGRTDTQYF.

The V and J genes are TRBV7-2 and TRBJ2-3, with TRBD2 matching 16 bases. CDR3 length equals 17 residues. Germline values: CDR1 SGHTA, CDR2 FQGNSA. The V segment lost 5 bases and the J segment 8 bases; nucleotides outside the gene matches: 10. The CDR3 is CASSRTGTSGRVATQYF. The CDR3 bases are TGTGCCAGCAGCCGGACCGGGACTAGCGGGAGGGTCGCTACGCAGTATTTT.

This chain uses TRBV5-1 with TRBJ2-2, with 10 bases aligning to TRBD2. V lost 3 bases and J lost 1; bases outside the gene matches: 0. Germline loops: CDR1 SGHRS, CDR2 YFSETQ. The CDR3 is 15 amino acids. The CDR3 nucleotides are TGCGCCAGCAGCTCTAGCGGGGGGAACACCGGGGAGCTGTTTTTT. This sequence encodes CASSSSGGNTGELFF.

The J gene is TRBJ2-5, the V gene TRBV3-1 (or the pseudogene TRBV3-2); no reliable D call. CDR3 length equals 15 residues. Germline CDR1 and CDR2: LGHDT and YNNKEL (reference sequence). The V end lost 4 bases, the J end lost 4 bases, and 16 bases lay between the germline ends. Here the CDR3 DNA reads TGTGCCAGCAGCCCGAACCCCACCAGCGTAGAGACCCAGTACTTC. It specifies CASSPNPTSVETQYF.

The V call is TRBV7-2, the J call TRBJ2-1, with D hard to call. This CDR3 contains 14 residues. V lost 10 bases and J 0 bases, leaving 13 bases between the germline ends. The germline V gene encodes CDR1 SGHTA and CDR2 FQGNSA. For the CDR3, the DNA is TGTGCCACCGAAGACTCGAGCTCCTACAATGAGCAGTTCTTC. Its translation is CATEDSSSYNEQFF.

The chain has TRBV10-3 and TRBJ2-5; maybe TRBD2 (6 bases). V was shortened by 0 bases and J by 4 bases, with 6 bases between the two germline ends. This CDR3 is built from 13 residues. Germline V gene data show CDR1 as ENHRY and CDR2 as SYGVKD. The CDR3 DNA reads as TGTGCCATCAGTGAGTCGGGGGGAGAGACCCAGTACTTC. Its protein product is CAISESGGETQYF.

The gene calls are TRBV18 and TRBJ2-3, with D possibly TRBD1 on 6 matching bases. This CDR3 is built from 16 residues. Between the trimmed V and J ends, which lost 2 bases and 2 bases, there was a span of 14 bases. Germline CDR1 is KGHSH and CDR2 is LQKENI. CDR3 DNA: TGTGCCAGCTCACCAAATTTTTCAGGGGTCACAGATACGCAGTATTTT. Residues: CASSPNFSGVTDTQYF.

This rearrangement joins TRBV18 to TRBJ1-2; tentative D call: TRBD1 (6 bases). This CDR3 is built from 16 residues. Between the trimmed V and J ends, which lost 2 bases and 0 bases, there was a span of 13 bases. The germline CDR1 and CDR2 sequences are KGHSH and LQKENI. CDR3 DNA: TGTGCCAGCTCACCAAACCTACAGGGAACTAACTATGGCTACACCTTC. This sequence encodes CASSPNLQGTNYGYTF.

This chain links TRBV6-1 with TRBJ1-4, with D tentatively TRBD1 (5 bases). The CDR3 runs 14 residues. Between the trimmed V and J ends, which lost 1 base and 11 bases, there was a span of 14 bases. Germline V lookup: CDR1 MNHNS, CDR2 SASEGT. The CDR3 protein is CASSEVGGDRKLFF. The DNA of the CDR3 is TGTGCCAGCAGTGAAGTTGGGGGGGATCGTAAACTGTTTTTT.

The CDR3 spells CASNPQGVNTEAFF. In DNA, the CDR3 is TGTGCCAGTAATCCACAGGGGGTGAACACTGAAGCTTTCTTT. This chain connects TRBV19 to TRBJ1-1; 8 bases line up with TRBD1. With V trimmed by 7 bases and J by 0 bases, 4 bases remained unmatched. Per the germline V gene, CDR1 is LNHDA and CDR2 is SQIVND (reference sequence). The CDR3 length is 14 residues. The variable domain in full, with the rest retrieved from reference TRBV19 and TRBJ1-1, is DGGITQSPKYLFRKEGQNVTLSCEQNLNHDAMYWYRQDPGQGLRLIYYSQIVNDFQKGDIAEGYSVSREKKESFPLTVTSAQKNPTAFYLCASNPQGVNTEAFFGQGTRLTVV.

This chain links TRBV25-1 with TRBJ1-2; D may be TRBD1 (5 bases). This CDR3 contains 14 residues. V lost 5 bases and J 0 bases, leaving 10 bases between the germline ends. Germline V lookup: CDR1 MGHDK, CDR2 SYGVNS. CDR3 bases: TGTGCCAGCAGTTATGACAGACCTAACTATGGCTACACCTTC. This encodes CASSYDRPNYGYTF.

V is TRBV6-5 and J is TRBJ2-7, with TRBD2 as a possible D gene (5 bases). The CDR3 runs to 15 residues. V lost 6 bases and J lost 0, with 15 bases in between. Germline-derived CDR1 and CDR2 are MNHEY and SVGAGI. DNA for the CDR3: TGTGCCAGCAGCCACCCCGGAAGCGGCTCCTACGAGCAGTACTTC. It codes for CASSHPGSGSYEQYF.

The chain combines TRBV28 with TRBJ2-1; 11 positions agree with TRBD1. Unmatched junction bases numbered 13, after V lost 6 bases and J lost 9 bases. This CDR3 has 16 residues. Germline V gene sequence: CDR1 MDHEN, CDR2 SYDVKM. DNA of the CDR3: TGTGCCAGCAGCTCTCCGCGGGACAGGGGGTTCGTTGAGCAGTTCTTC. It is translated as CASSSPRDRGFVEQFF.

The rearrangement links TRBV5-1 to TRBJ2-5; D perhaps matches TRBD1 (6 bases). CDR1 is SGHRS, CDR2 YFSETQ, per germline. CDR3 length: 14 amino acids. Trimming took 6 bases from V and 4 from J, leaving 16 bases between them. CDR3 sequence reads: CASKVQGQGETQYF. The CDR3 nucleotides are TGCGCCAGCAAGGTACAGGGTCAGGGAGAGACCCAGTACTTC.

The chain employs TRBV4-2 and TRBJ1-4, with D possibly being TRBD1 (6 bases). The CDR3 has 15 amino acids. V lost 1 base and J lost 2, with 8 bases in between. CDR1 is LGHNA and CDR2 is YNFKEQ in the germline V gene. The CDR3 sequence is CASSQGGQTNEKLFF. The CDR3 region has the DNA TGTGCCAGCAGCCAAGGTGGACAGACTAATGAAAAACTGTTTTTT.

This sequence joins TRBV10-3 and TRBJ2-2; TRBD2 matches at 10 bases. CDR1 is ENHRY, CDR2 SYGVKD, per germline. This CDR3 spans 17 amino acids. V was pared by 2 bases and J by 4 bases, with 7 bases of the junction left unmatched. CDR3 sequence reads: CAISESGLAGVTGELFF. The CDR3 bases are TGTGCCATCAGTGAGAGCGGGCTAGCGGGAGTCACCGGGGAGCTGTTTTTT.

This clone appeared once. The V call is TRBV6-5, the J call TRBJ2-7; 10 bases fit TRBD1. The CDR3 is 15 amino acids. Looked up from germline, CDR1 is MNHEY and CDR2 is SVGAGI. With V trimmed by 4 bases and J by 7 bases, 10 bases remained unmatched. For the CDR3, the DNA is TGTGCCAGCAGTTTGGTCGGGACAGGGGAGAGGGAGCAGTACTTC. It yields the protein CASSLVGTGEREQYF.